Presented here are 32 T cell receptor beta chains from one specimen sequenced in a study of regulatory T cells in long-lasting Graves disease. According to the study, TCR beta libraries were built with iRepertoire HTBI primers and CDR3-region Arm-PCR. Each CDR3 protein gets one entry after TCRdb re-called the multiplex PCR reads with MiXCR. Here the sample spans 700,000 or so distinct CDR3 sequences, roughly 30% being singletons. Documented time point: persistent/refractory GD, antithyroid drugs over 5 years with positive TRAb. Isolated PBMC RNA provided the starting material for the TCR library. Sample: peripheral blood mononuclear cells (PBMCs), taken when the disease was refractory, from a patient treated with antithyroid drugs. These receptor sequences come from a female donor with Graves disease.

Ten or more counts support this clonotype. The gene calls are TRBV28 and TRBJ1-2; a possible D gene is TRBD1 (5 bases). The CDR3 has 15 residues. The ends were cut back, 4 bases at V and 4 bases at J, with 16 bases in the middle. Germline CDR1 is MDHEN and CDR2 is SYDVKM. The CDR3 DNA sequence: TGTGCCAGCAGTTCGGGAGGGTCAGGGCTCTATGGCTACACCTTC. Amino acid sequence: CASSSGGSGLYGYTF.

The V gene is TRBV6-1, the J gene TRBJ2-5, with TRBD1 identical over 9 bases. CDR1 and CDR2 (germline): MNHNS, SASEGT. The CDR3 runs 20 residues. V shed 7 bases, J shed 2 bases, and the junction held 23 bases outside the gene matches. CDR3 sequence (DNA): TGTGCCAGCATCCCCATACACCGGGACAGGGTATTCCTTAAACAAGAGACCCAGTACTTC. Translating gives CASIPIHRDRVFLKQETQYF.

The V call is TRBV30, the J call TRBJ2-2; possible D gene TRBD2, 5 bases. Germline CDR1 is GTSNPN and CDR2 is SVGIG (reference sequence). This CDR3 is 14 amino acids long. V was pared by 2 bases and J by 7 bases, with 14 bases between. CDR3 amino acids: CAWSSAGVGGELFF. Here the CDR3 DNA reads TGTGCCTGGAGTTCTGCGGGCGTTGGCGGGGAGCTGTTTTTT.

This clonotype was counted only a few times. The V and J genes are TRBV12-3 or TRBV12-4 and TRBJ1-1; 12 bases match TRBD1. This CDR3 is built from 18 residues. The V segment lost 1 base and the J segment 5 bases; nucleotides outside the gene matches: 11. For the CDR3, the DNA is TGTGCCAGCAGTTTAGGAAGGGGGACAGGGGGCGCAAGAACTGAAGCTTTCTTT. This codes for CASSLGRGTGGARTEAFF.

This clonotype came up once. The chain carries TRBV9 and TRBJ1-2; 8 positions match TRBD1. Germline assignment: CDR1 SGDLS and CDR2 YYNGEE. The CDR3 contains 14 residues. The V and J ends lost 2 bases and 1 base, in that order; junction bases with no gene match: 1. DNA of the CDR3: TGTGCCAGCAGCGTGACAGGGGTTAACTATGGCTACACCTTC. This translates into CASSVTGVNYGYTF.

The sample holds a few counts of this clonotype. This sequence joins TRBV9 and TRBJ1-1; maybe TRBD1 (5 bases). Trimming shortened V by 3 bases and J by 4 bases, and 13 bases separated the two germline ends. Germline V gene sequence: CDR1 SGDLS, CDR2 YYNGEE. This CDR3 contains 14 residues. The CDR3 loop is CASSGRGLGTEAFF. The CDR3 DNA is TGTGCCAGCAGCGGCCGGGGACTGGGCACTGAAGCTTTCTTT.

This clonotype appeared many times. This chain's CDR3 is CASSPGTGVYGYTF. CDR3 DNA: TGTGCCAGCAGTCCCGGGACGGGGGTCTATGGCTACACCTTC. The rearrangement uses TRBV12-3 or TRBV12-4 and TRBJ1-2; D perhaps matches TRBD1 (5 bases). The V end was cut by 5 bases, the J end by 4 bases, with 14 bases between. The CDR3 loop spans 14 amino acids.

This chain connects TRBV7-2 to TRBJ2-6; D gene unclear. Trimming removed 5 bases from V and 4 bases from J, with 6 bases in between. There are 13 residues in the CDR3. Per germline, CDR1 SGHTA and CDR2 FQGNSA. The CDR3 DNA reads TGTGCCAGCAGCCCTTGGGGGGCCAACGTCCTGACTTTC. The encoded protein is CASSPWGANVLTF.

This clonotype was found many times. The chain employs TRBV12-3 or TRBV12-4 and TRBJ1-2; 9 bases map to TRBD1. Trimming cost V 7 bases and J 6 bases; bases outside gene matches: 12. The CDR3 runs to 15 residues. The CDR3 DNA reads as TGTGCCAGCATCGCCGGGACAGGGTTGCGGGATGGCTACACCTTC. Residues: CASIAGTGLRDGYTF.

The rearrangement joins TRBV28 to TRBJ1-5; no definite D call. Germline CDR1 is MDHEN and CDR2 is SYDVKM. Trimming shortened V by 5 bases and J by 5 bases, and 16 bases separated the two germline ends. This CDR3 region has 15 residues. CDR3 in DNA: TGTGCCAGCAGTCCGTTCCGCCCGGCGGATCAGCCCCAGCATTTT. Translated: CASSPFRPADQPQHF.

The chain has TRBV19 and TRBJ2-5, with D perhaps being TRBD1 or TRBD2 (6 bases each). Germline loops: CDR1 LNHDA, CDR2 SQIVND (reference sequence). V was cut by 5 bases and J by 0 bases, with 13 bases left in between. This CDR3 contains 15 residues. The CDR3 sequence is CASSAGHLDQETQYF. As DNA, the CDR3 is TGTGCCAGTAGTGCGGGACACCTAGACCAAGAGACCCAGTACTTC.

This clonotype was counted many times. V is TRBV6-2 or TRBV6-3 and J is TRBJ1-1; TRBD1 is a possible D gene (6 bases). CDR1 is MNHEY, CDR2 SVGEGT, per germline. This CDR3 is built from 14 residues. V dropped 6 bases and J dropped 1 base, with 12 bases sitting between them. The CDR3 sequence: CASRYPTGNTEAFF. In DNA, the CDR3 is TGTGCCAGCAGGTATCCGACAGGGAACACTGAAGCTTTCTTT.

This chain joins TRBV20-1 and TRBJ1-1; 8 nucleotides match TRBD1. With 3 bases clipped from V and 0 bases from J, the junction kept 15 bases outside the gene matches. Germline V gives CDR1 DFQATT, CDR2 SNEGSKA (reference sequence). The CDR3 totals 18 residues. The CDR3 here is CSASTYIRDRSVNTEAFF. CDR3 in DNA: TGCAGTGCTAGCACTTACATCCGGGACAGGTCTGTGAACACTGAAGCTTTCTTT.

V gene TRBV5-1 combines with J gene TRBJ1-4; TRBD1 agrees at 7 bases. Germline assignment: CDR1 SGHRS and CDR2 YFSETQ. CDR3 length: 15 amino acids. The V gene end was trimmed by 3 bases and the J gene end by 8 bases; junction bases not matched to a gene: 10. CDR3 amino acids: CASSSGTGELEKLFF. CDR3 DNA sequence: TGCGCCAGCAGCTCGGGAACAGGGGAATTAGAAAAACTGTTTTTT.

In this sample, this clonotype turned up a few times. V usage is TRBV10-1 and J usage is TRBJ1-1, with a weak D call TRBD1 (5 bases). CDR1 and CDR2 from the germline V gene are WNHNN and SYGVQD (reference sequence). The CDR3 covers 15 residues. Trimming stripped 0 bases from V and 5 bases from J, with 13 bases between. The CDR3 is CASSESGQGRTEAFF. CDR3 sequence (DNA): TGCGCCAGCAGTGAGTCAGGTCAGGGACGGACTGAAGCTTTCTTT.

This clonotype was counted a single time. The chain links TRBV4-2 to TRBJ2-7, with D perhaps matching TRBD1 or TRBD2 (5 bases each). CDR1 is LGHNA, CDR2 YNFKEQ, per germline. Trimming left V 1 base short and J 2 bases short, with 18 bases between. The CDR3 covers 17 residues. The CDR3 loop is CASSQGSSLGTPYEQYF. The DNA for the CDR3 is TGTGCCAGCAGCCAAGGTTCCTCACTCGGGACGCCCTACGAGCAGTACTTC.

The chain is built from TRBV5-1 and TRBJ2-7; D not resolved. V lost 0 bases and J 10 bases, leaving 14 bases between the germline ends. CDR1 SGHRS and CDR2 YFSETQ come from the germline V gene. The CDR3 is 13 amino acids. CDR3 region: CASSLEDDEEQYF. The CDR3 DNA sequence: TGCGCCAGCAGCTTGGAGGACGACGAGGAACAGTACTTC.

This clonotype was observed many times. This chain joins TRBV12-3 or TRBV12-4 and TRBJ1-1, with D tentatively TRBD1 (5 bases). The CDR3 sequence is 14 residues long. Trimming took off 7 bases at V and 3 bases at J, with 15 bases between the two ends. CDR3 in DNA: TGTGCCAGCATCAGCGGGGGGGGAGACACTGAAGCTTTCTTT. Amino acid sequence: CASISGGGDTEAFF.

The rearrangement links TRBV12-3 or TRBV12-4 to TRBJ2-1; 8 bases are shared with TRBD1. The CDR3 runs 13 residues. Trimming took 5 bases from V and 6 from J; bases not matched to a gene: 3. The CDR3 region is CASSMTGANEQFF. CDR3 DNA: TGTGCCAGCAGTATGACAGGGGCCAATGAGCAGTTCTTC.

The V call is TRBV11-2, the J call TRBJ2-3, with 8 nucleotides matching TRBD2. This CDR3 contains 15 residues. The V gene's germline CDR1 is SGHAT and CDR2 FQNNGV. Trimming removed 4 bases from V and 5 bases from J; junction bases left unmatched: 8. This CDR3 reads CASSSGGTSVDTQYF. The CDR3 DNA is TGTGCCAGCAGCTCCGGAGGGACTAGTGTAGATACGCAGTATTTT.

The chain employs TRBV3-1 and TRBJ1-6; D remains ambiguous. Trimming shortened V by 0 bases and J by 14 bases, and 11 bases separated the two germline ends. This CDR3 has 13 amino acids. From germline, CDR1 is LGHDT and CDR2 YNNKEL (reference sequence). CDR3 in amino acids: CASSQERATALHF. The CDR3 coding sequence is TGTGCCAGCAGCCAAGAAAGGGCGACCGCCCTCCACTTT.

The chain employs TRBV2 and TRBJ1-6, with 10 bases aligning to TRBD1. The CDR3 is 16 amino acids. V gave up 6 bases and J gave up 9 bases; unmatched junction bases: 11. Germline V gene lookup returns CDR1 SNHLY and CDR2 FYNNEI. The CDR3 DNA reads as TGTGCCAGCAGCCAGCCCTTTGGGACAGGGGCTTCACCCCTCCACTTT. Translation gives CASSQPFGTGASPLHF.

This clonotype showed up just a few times. The genes are TRBV29-1 and TRBJ1-2, with 11 bases identical to TRBD1. V lost 3 bases to trimming and J lost 5 bases; unmatched junction nucleotides: 2. The CDR3 runs 13 residues. Germline V gives CDR1 SQVTM, CDR2 ANQGSEA. As DNA, the CDR3 is TGCAGCGTTGAGGGACAGGGGGGTTATGGCTACACCTTC. It codes for CSVEGQGGYGYTF.

In this sample, this clonotype turned up a few times. This chain links TRBV19 with TRBJ1-2; perhaps TRBD1 as D (6 bases). Germline V gene lookup returns CDR1 LNHDA and CDR2 SQIVND (reference sequence). Trimming stripped 11 bases from V and 5 bases from J, with 15 bases between. The CDR3 is made up of 12 amino acids. CDR3 DNA: TGTGCCGGAGGACAGCGTCCTTATGGCTACACCTTC. This encodes CAGGQRPYGYTF.

This clonotype occurred a few times. The chain combines TRBV7-9 with TRBJ2-5; D may be TRBD1 or TRBD2 (5 bases each). Between the trimmed V and J ends, which lost 5 bases and 4 bases, there was a span of 20 bases. The germline CDR1 and CDR2 sequences are SEHNR and FQNEAQ (reference sequence). The CDR3 consists of 16 residues. In nucleotides, the CDR3 is TGTGCCAGCAGCCCCCGGTTGGGGGATTCGAGAGAGACCCAGTACTTC. Encoded protein: CASSPRLGDSRETQYF.

This chain uses TRBV19 with TRBJ2-6; the D gene is possibly TRBD2 (5 bases). CDR3 length: 17 residues. CDR1 is LNHDA and CDR2 is SQIVND in the germline V gene (reference sequence). The V gene lost 2 bases and the J gene lost 2 bases, with 13 bases spanning the gap. The CDR3 nucleotides read TGTGCCAGTAGTATACGGGGTGGCGGCCCTGGGGCCAACGTCCTGACTTTC. This codes for CASSIRGGGPGANVLTF.

This clonotype came up a few times. V and J are TRBV28 and TRBJ1-6, with D hard to call. Germline V gene data show CDR1 as MDHEN and CDR2 as SYDVKM. This CDR3 is built from 14 residues. Trimming removed 1 base at V and 10 bases at J, with 11 bases between. CDR3 DNA: TGTGCCAGCAGTTTATATCGGGTGAAATCACCCCTCCACTTT. This translates into CASSLYRVKSPLHF.

As to this clonotype: Germline and junction disagree at one end, which may indicate a read error. The rearrangement links TRBV6-1 to TRBJ2-7; 9 bases map to TRBD1. This CDR3 is 15 amino acids long. Germline V CDR1 and CDR2: MNHNS, SASEGT. CDR3: CASSESTGGPYKQYF. The CDR3 region has the DNA TGTGCCAGCAGTGAATCGACAGGGGGTCCCTACAAGCAGTACTTC.

This clonotype occurred a few times. This chain connects TRBV9 to TRBJ2-7; D is ambiguous. The CDR3 has 15 residues. The V end was cut by 0 bases, the J end by 3 bases, with 13 bases between. Germline V gives CDR1 SGDLS, CDR2 YYNGEE. The CDR3 sequence is CASSVESGELYEQYF. The CDR3 DNA reads as TGTGCCAGCAGCGTAGAGTCTGGGGAACTCTACGAGCAGTACTTC.

The chain joins TRBV5-4 to TRBJ2-7; D is undetermined. Trimming pared 2 bases from V and 4 bases from J, leaving 13 bases between. Germline V CDR1 and CDR2: SGHNT, YYREEE (reference sequence). This CDR3 spans 14 amino acids. The CDR3 coding sequence is TGTGCCAGCAGCTTCAGAGATTCTGTATACGAGCAGTACTTC. This codes for CASSFRDSVYEQYF.

This clonotype was found a few times. The gene calls are TRBV12-3 or TRBV12-4 and TRBJ1-1; D possibly corresponds to TRBD1 (6 bases). This CDR3 region has 14 residues. The germline V and J ends were trimmed by 6 bases and 8 bases, with 19 bases remaining between them. CDR3 DNA: TGTGCCAGCAGCCTACACGGCCAGGACAGAGAAGCTTTCTTT. Translation gives CASSLHGQDREAFF.

The chain uses TRBV20-1 and TRBJ1-1, with 8 bases aligning to TRBD1. CDR3 length: 14 residues. J was trimmed by 5 bases and V by 3 bases; bases with no gene match: 8. Germline CDR1 DFQATT, CDR2 SNEGSKA (reference sequence). CDR3 nucleotides: TGCAGTGCTAGGCCGACAGGGGTTGGGACTGAAGCTTTCTTT. Protein product: CSARPTGVGTEAFF.